This passage covers 27 T cell receptor beta chains from one sample sequenced in a study of technical replicates of blood from several donors. Sequencing was performed with immunoSEQ multiplex PCR; in TCRdb, only in-frame clones are kept and a portion is missing. Here the sample spans over 50,000 clones, approximately 92% being singletons. Sequenced input: PBMCs. These receptor sequences come from a human donor in good health. Some clones in this sample may be carry-over from other donors' samples.

In its sample, this clone was seen a few times. The chain carries TRBV6-1 and TRBJ1-6, with 7 bases matching TRBD1. Unmatched junction bases numbered 12, after V lost 0 bases and J lost 13 bases. Germline V gene data show CDR1 as MNHNS and CDR2 as SASEGT. This CDR3 contains 16 residues. CDR3 nucleotides: TGTGCCAGCAGTGAAGCAGGGGGCGGCAGCGGCCGGCCCCTCCACTTT. Amino acids: CASSEAGGGSGRPLHF.

V is TRBV15 and J is TRBJ1-1; possible D gene TRBD1, 6 bases. The germline V and J ends were trimmed by 0 bases and 8 bases, with 13 bases remaining between them. This CDR3 is built from 14 residues. CDR1 LNHNV and CDR2 YYDKDF come from the germline V gene (reference sequence). CDR3 DNA sequence: TGTGCCACCAGCAGAGATTGGGGGCCGGTGGAAGCTTTCTTT. Translated, it gives CATSRDWGPVEAFF.

This rearrangement joins TRBV15 to TRBJ2-2; 9 nucleotides match TRBD1. The length of the CDR3 is 15 residues. Unmatched junction bases numbered 7, after V lost 5 bases and J lost 6 bases. Germline values: CDR1 LNHNV, CDR2 YYDKDF (reference sequence). CDR3 sequence (DNA): TGTGCCACCAGCGGCCGACAGGGGGGTTCCGGGGAGCTGTTTTTT. Translation: CATSGRQGGSGELFF.

This clone was observed a handful of times. V is TRBV4-2 and J is TRBJ2-3; 9 bases line up with TRBD1. With V trimmed by 1 base and J by 4 bases, 3 bases remained unmatched. CDR1 LGHNA and CDR2 YNFKEQ come from the germline V gene. This CDR3 comprises 15 residues. The CDR3 DNA reads TGTGCCAGCAGCCAAGCGACAGGGGGGCCAGATACGCAGTATTTT. It specifies CASSQATGGPDTQYF.

This chain joins TRBV27 and TRBJ1-1; 7 bases are a match to TRBD1. The CDR3 totals 13 residues. The germline CDR1 and CDR2 sequences are MNHEY and SMNVEV (reference sequence). The J segment lost 6 bases and the V segment lost 6 bases, leaving 7 bases of the junction unmatched. CDR3 residues: CASRNQGGAEAFF. The CDR3 nucleotides read TGTGCCAGCAGAAACCAGGGGGGAGCTGAAGCTTTCTTT.

The chain links TRBV30 to TRBJ2-5; possible D gene TRBD1, 5 bases. Germline V gene lookup returns CDR1 GTSNPN and CDR2 SVGIG (reference sequence). This CDR3 is 14 amino acids long. V was shortened by 4 bases and J by 5 bases, with 17 bases between the two germline ends. The CDR3 is CAWNLGAGRETQYF. The CDR3 nucleotides read TGTGCCTGGAACCTAGGGGCAGGGCGGGAGACCCAGTACTTC. The variable domain in full, with the rest retrieved from reference TRBV30 and TRBJ2-5, is SQTIHQWPATLVQPVGSPLSLECTVEGTSNPNLYWYRQAAGRGLQLLFYSVGIGQISSEVPQNLSASRPQDRQFILSSKKLLLSDSGFYLCAWNLGAGRETQYFGPGTRLLVL.

This clone was found a few times. The chain uses TRBV6-4 and TRBJ2-3, with 7 positions matching TRBD2. This CDR3 is built from 15 residues. Looked up from germline, CDR1 is MRHNA and CDR2 is SNTAGT. The V segment lost 5 bases and the J segment 2 bases; nucleotides outside the gene matches: 7. The CDR3 loop is CASSKERGDTDTQYF. CDR3 in DNA: TGTGCCAGCAGTAAGGAGCGGGGAGACACAGATACGCAGTATTTT.

This chain links TRBV7-8 with TRBJ2-5, with D possibly TRBD2 on 5 matching bases. V was trimmed by 2 bases and J by 5 bases, leaving 21 bases between them. The germline CDR1 and CDR2 sequences are SGHVS and FQNEAQ. This CDR3 is built from 17 residues. CDR3 bases: TGTGCCAGCAGCTTACGTCGGTCGCGGACCGGCGGGGAGACCCAGTACTTC. Amino acid sequence: CASSLRRSRTGGETQYF. Full variable domain (outside the CDR3, taken from reference TRBV7-8 and TRBJ2-5): GAGVSQSPRYKVAKRGQDVALRCDPISGHVSLFWYQQALGQGPEFLTYFQNEAQLDKSGLPSDRFFAERPEGSVSTLKIQRTQQEDSAVYLCASSLRRSRTGGETQYFGPGTRLLVL.

This chain connects TRBV5-1 to TRBJ1-2, with 11 bases identical to TRBD1. Trimming at V came to 0 bases and at J to 7 bases, leaving 8 bases not matched to a gene. The CDR3 runs to 16 residues. Germline assignment: CDR1 SGHRS and CDR2 YFSETQ. CDR3 sequence reads: CASSLALGQGVGGYTF. CDR3 DNA: TGCGCCAGCAGCTTGGCCCTGGGACAGGGGGTCGGTGGCTACACCTTC.

V and J are TRBV9 and TRBJ1-4; TRBD1 matches at 8 bases. The trim removed 3 bases at V and 5 bases at J, leaving 6 bases unmatched. The CDR3 runs 15 residues. Per germline, CDR1 SGDLS and CDR2 YYNGEE. The CDR3 DNA reads TGTGCCAGCAGCGCAAACAGGGGGGGGAATGAAAAACTGTTTTTT. Protein sequence: CASSANRGGNEKLFF.

The chain joins TRBV7-2 to TRBJ1-5, with D maybe TRBD1 (6 bases). V lost 10 bases and J 4 bases, leaving 14 bases between the germline ends. Germline V gene data show CDR1 as SGHTA and CDR2 as FQGNSA. CDR3 length: 13 amino acids. The DNA for the CDR3 is TGTGCCACCAAACAGGGAATGAATCAGCCCCAGCATTTT. Translating it yields CATKQGMNQPQHF.

The chain uses TRBV18 and TRBJ2-7, with 9 bases fitting TRBD1. The J segment lost 4 bases and the V segment lost 4 bases, leaving 2 bases of the junction unmatched. Germline V gene sequence: CDR1 KGHSH, CDR2 LQKENI. This CDR3 spans 13 amino acids. The CDR3 reads CASSLGQGYEQYF. DNA of the CDR3: TGTGCCAGCTCACTTGGACAGGGGTACGAGCAGTACTTC.

This sequence joins TRBV30 and TRBJ2-7, with a tentative D call TRBD2 (6 bases). V was cut by 4 bases and J by 10 bases, with 17 bases left in between. Germline assignment: CDR1 GTSNPN and CDR2 SVGIG (reference sequence). The CDR3 is 12 residues long. CDR3 in DNA: TGTGCCTGGACCGAGGGGAGGTTGGGCCAGTACTTC. It is translated as CAWTEGRLGQYF.

The chain is built from TRBV21-1 and TRBJ1-1; the table's D call TRBD1 went unverified against the DNA. TRBV21-1 is a listed pseudogene. The CDR3 loop spans 15 amino acids. As DNA, the CDR3 is TGTGCCAGCAGATCCCCACAGGAGCTGAACACTGAAGCTTTCTTT. The encoded protein is CASRSPQELNTEAFF.

V is TRBV30 and J is TRBJ2-5; D is ambiguous. The CDR3 runs to 15 residues. Germline V gene lookup returns CDR1 GTSNPN and CDR2 SVGIG (reference sequence). Trimming cost V 2 bases and J 1 base, with 14 bases left between them. As DNA, the CDR3 is TGTGCCTGGAGTTTGGTCTCAGGCGCCCAAGAGACCCAGTACTTC. It encodes CAWSLVSGAQETQYF.

This clone was found a few times. J is TRBJ2-7 and V is TRBV7-8, with 9 bases lining up with TRBD1. Germline V gene data show CDR1 as SGHVS and CDR2 as FQNEAQ. The V gene end was trimmed by 5 bases and the J gene end by 6 bases; junction bases not matched to a gene: 14. The CDR3 totals 16 residues. CDR3 sequence reads: CASSPFPGQGNIEQYF. The CDR3 DNA is TGTGCCAGCAGCCCGTTCCCGGGACAGGGAAACATCGAGCAGTACTTC.

The chain joins TRBV6-4 to TRBJ2-1; D unclear. Germline loops: CDR1 MRHNA, CDR2 SNTAGT. Trimming took 6 bases from V and 7 from J, leaving 10 bases between them. The CDR3 runs to 12 residues. CDR3 in DNA: TGTGCCAGCAGAGAACCAGAAAATGAGCAGTTCTTC. Its translation is CASREPENEQFF.

The chain uses TRBV6-1 and TRBJ2-2; 8 bases match TRBD1. The CDR3 has 15 residues. V shed 6 bases, J shed 1 base, and the junction held 4 bases outside the gene matches. Germline V CDR1 and CDR2: MNHNS, SASEGT. The CDR3 sequence is CASSPGTGNTGELFF. CDR3 nucleotides: TGTGCCAGCAGCCCCGGGACAGGGAACACCGGGGAGCTGTTTTTT.

The rearrangement joins TRBV4-1 to TRBJ1-1; the D is unclear. The V end was cut by 0 bases, the J end by 5 bases, with 16 bases between. Germline V gene data show CDR1 as MGHRA and CDR2 as YSYEKL. The CDR3 consists of 16 residues. CDR3 nucleotide sequence: TGCGCCAGCAGCCAAGAGTTTTCCCTCCCGGGGACTGAAGCTTTCTTT. The encoded protein is CASSQEFSLPGTEAFF.

The chain carries TRBV7-8 and TRBJ2-3, with D possibly being TRBD2 (5 bases). The germline gives CDR1 SGHVS, CDR2 FQNEAQ. This CDR3 is built from 13 residues. V lost 3 bases to trimming and J lost 8 bases, with 12 bases between them. CDR3 sequence reads: CASSLDSRGTQYF. The CDR3 DNA follows: TGTGCCAGCAGCTTGGACTCCCGGGGTACGCAGTATTTT.

The J gene is TRBJ1-6, the V gene TRBV12-1; the table's D call, TRBD1, was not checked against the DNA. TRBV12-1 is assigned pseudogene status. This CDR3 has 16 residues. DNA for the CDR3: TGTGCCAGCAGCCGAGGGGACAGTGGGTCGTGGTCACCCCTCCACTTT. This translates into CASSRGDSGSWSPLHF.

The V gene is TRBV2, the J gene TRBJ1-3; TRBD1 matches at 7 bases. Germline loops: CDR1 SNHLY, CDR2 FYNNEI. V trimming: 4 bases; J trimming: 2 bases; junction bases outside the gene matches: 2. This CDR3 is built from 14 residues. The CDR3 nucleotides are TGTGCCAGCAGTGTACAGGGGACTGGAAACACCATATATTTT. Encoded protein: CASSVQGTGNTIYF.

The rearrangement links TRBV4-3 to TRBJ1-1; tentative D call: TRBD1 (6 bases). CDR3 length: 15 residues. V lost 0 bases and J lost 0, with 8 bases in between. Germline CDR1 and CDR2: LGHNA and YSLEER. The CDR3: CASSQEWDMNTEAFF. The DNA of the CDR3 is TGCGCCAGCAGCCAAGAATGGGACATGAACACTGAAGCTTTCTTT.

V and J are TRBV5-6 and TRBJ2-3; TRBD1 might be the D (6 bases). The CDR3 is 15 amino acids. V was trimmed by 0 bases and J by 3 bases, leaving 11 bases between them. CDR1 is SGHDT, CDR2 YYEEEE, per germline. CDR3 sequence reads: CASSLGTGKTDTQYF. Here the CDR3 DNA reads TGTGCCAGCAGCTTGGGAACAGGGAAAACAGATACGCAGTATTTT.

This clone ranks as medium-sized. Other DNA sequences within the sample encode an identical CDR3. The rearrangement uses TRBV5-1 and TRBJ1-1, with D possibly being TRBD1 (5 bases). Germline-derived CDR1 and CDR2 are SGHRS and YFSETQ. CDR3 length equals 14 residues. The V end lost 4 bases, the J end lost 3 bases, and 13 bases lay between the germline ends. The CDR3 sequence: CASSPAGGYTEAFF. In DNA, the CDR3 is TGCGCCAGCAGCCCGGCCGGGGGGTACACTGAAGCTTTCTTT.

The chain links TRBV19 to TRBJ1-5; 8 nucleotides match TRBD1. In germline, CDR1 is LNHDA, CDR2 SQIVND (reference sequence). V lost 5 bases, J lost 5 bases, and 5 bases stayed unmatched. The CDR3 extends over 14 amino acids. The CDR3 region has the DNA TGTGCCAGTAGTGAACAGGGGGGGGATCAGCCCCAGCATTTT. Its protein is CASSEQGGDQPQHF.

This rearrangement joins TRBV7-3 to TRBJ2-3; D is ambiguous. This CDR3 region has 15 residues. Trimming stripped 2 bases from V and 4 bases from J, with 13 bases between. Germline V gene sequence: CDR1 SGHTA, CDR2 FQGTGA. CDR3 sequence reads: CASSLASGFADTQYF. CDR3 DNA sequence: TGTGCCAGCAGCTTAGCGTCCGGGTTCGCAGATACGCAGTATTTT.